The 27 T cell receptor beta chains below come from one sample, sequenced in a study of cytomegalovirus exposure and HLA in healthy donors. PCR involved 60 Vbeta and 13 Jbeta primers. The table came from immunoSEQ multiplex PCR; TCRdb's copy has only in-frame clones and leaves some out. The sample yields about 150,000 clones, 70% seen once. The sequenced material came from PBMCs. These receptors were collected from a woman aged 55-69 years in good health and CMV-seropositive.

The chain links TRBV6-5 to TRBJ1-2; D perhaps matches TRBD1 (6 bases). CDR1 and CDR2 (germline): MNHEY, SVGAGI. CDR3 length: 15 amino acids. Trimming took off 0 bases at V and 2 bases at J, with 10 bases between the two ends. CDR3 sequence reads: CASSYSNGQNYGYTF. The CDR3 nucleotides are TGTGCCAGCAGTTACTCGAATGGACAGAACTATGGCTACACCTTC.

This clone showed up just once. The V and J genes are TRBV30 and TRBJ2-2, with D uncertain. Germline V gives CDR1 GTSNPN, CDR2 SVGIG (reference sequence). V lost 2 bases and J 2 bases, leaving 6 bases between the germline ends. This CDR3 comprises 13 residues. Written as DNA, the CDR3 is TGTGCCTGGAGTCCCAGTAACACCGGGGAGCTGTTTTTT. It translates to CAWSPSNTGELFF.

This clone was counted between two and nine times. CDR3 residues: CASSLGTGTSGNTIYF. Here the CDR3 DNA reads TGTGCCAGTAGTCTGGGCACAGGGACCTCTGGAAACACCATATATTTT. The chain recombines TRBV19 with TRBJ1-3; D might be TRBD1 (6 bases). The CDR3 length is 16 residues. CDR1 and CDR2 from the germline V gene are LNHDA and SQIVND (reference sequence). V was pared by 5 bases and J by 0 bases, with 14 bases between.

This clone appeared a few times. The chain carries TRBV5-1 and TRBJ2-3, with a tentative D call TRBD2 (5 bases). This CDR3 has 17 amino acids. V was clipped by 0 bases and J by 6 bases, with 20 bases between them. Looked up from germline, CDR1 is SGHRS and CDR2 is YFSETQ. CDR3 DNA sequence: TGCGCCAGCAGCTTGGTTCGGTGGACGGAGGAAGCGGATACGCAGTATTTT. Protein sequence: CASSLVRWTEEADTQYF.

This rearrangement joins TRBV4-1 to TRBJ1-2; weak D call: TRBD1 (6 bases). This CDR3 region has 17 residues. Trimming left V 0 bases short and J 0 bases short, with 14 bases between. Germline V gene sequence: CDR1 MGHRA, CDR2 YSYEKL. Here the CDR3 reads CASSQDGTGLANYGYTF. The CDR3 nucleotides read TGCGCCAGCAGCCAAGATGGTACAGGGCTAGCTAACTATGGCTACACCTTC.

The V and J genes are TRBV5-1 and TRBJ2-1, with 8 bases lining up with TRBD1. This CDR3 is built from 13 residues. In germline, CDR1 is SGHRS, CDR2 YFSETQ. Trimming removed 2 bases from V and 8 bases from J; junction bases left unmatched: 3. The CDR3 DNA reads as TGCGCCAGCAGCTTCGGACAGGGCGATGAGCAGTTCTTC. It translates to CASSFGQGDEQFF.

This sequence joins TRBV6-1 and TRBJ1-1; no clear D. The V end was cut by 3 bases, the J end by 0 bases, with 11 bases between. The CDR3 is 15 residues long. Germline V gene sequence: CDR1 MNHNS, CDR2 SASEGT. The CDR3 region has the DNA TGTGCCAGCAGTGATGGTGGAGGGATGAACACTGAAGCTTTCTTT. The encoded protein is CASSDGGGMNTEAFF.

This chain joins TRBV28 and TRBJ2-1; 14 bases are shared with TRBD2. Trimming cost V 5 bases and J 4 bases; bases outside gene matches: 13. This CDR3 contains 19 residues. CDR1 and CDR2 from the germline V gene are MDHEN and SYDVKM. Written as DNA, the CDR3 is TGTGCCAGCAGTGTCGGTCCCGGGACTAGCGGGAGCCGATACAATGAGCAGTTCTTC. Amino acid sequence: CASSVGPGTSGSRYNEQFF.

V usage is TRBV15 and J usage is TRBJ2-5; D ambiguous. Germline lookup yields CDR1 LNHNV and CDR2 YYDKDF (reference sequence). V was shortened by 0 bases and J by 3 bases, with 17 bases between the two germline ends. This CDR3 comprises 17 residues. CDR3 residues: CATSREFGSGSKETQYF. The DNA of the CDR3 is TGTGCCACCAGCAGAGAGTTCGGATCAGGTAGTAAAGAGACCCAGTACTTC.

This clone was observed a handful of times. The chain recombines TRBV18 with TRBJ1-5; possibly TRBD1 for D (5 bases). CDR3 length equals 14 residues. V lost 3 bases and J lost 4, with 10 bases in between. CDR1 KGHSH and CDR2 LQKENI come from the germline V gene. The DNA of the CDR3 is TGTGCCAGCTCACCGGTAGACAGTAATCAGCCCCAGCATTTT. Protein sequence: CASSPVDSNQPQHF. The variable domain in full, completed from reference TRBV18 and TRBJ1-5, reads NAGVMQNPRHLVRRRGQEARLRCSPMKGHSHVYWYRQLPEEGLKFMVYLQKENIIDESGMPKERFSAEFPKEGPSILRIQQVVRGDSAAYFCASSPVDSNQPQHFGDGTRLSIL.

The chain links TRBV11-2 to TRBJ1-2; TRBD1 matches 10 bases. Germline CDR1 SGHAT, CDR2 FQNNGV. The CDR3 runs 16 residues. V was clipped by 5 bases and J by 4 bases; unmatched bases: 10. This CDR3 reads CASSPFGTGEGYGYTF. The CDR3 DNA follows: TGTGCCAGCAGCCCCTTTGGGACAGGGGAGGGCTATGGCTACACCTTC.

The chain has TRBV6-6 and TRBJ2-2; 8 bases are shared with TRBD2. Losses at the gene ends were 8 bases for V and 5 bases for J; bases not matched to a gene: 4. Germline V lookup: CDR1 MNHNY, CDR2 SVGAGI (reference sequence). The CDR3 runs 13 residues. CDR3 bases: TGTGCCAGCTCGGGGGGGGCTACCGGGGAGCTGTTTTTT. This gives the protein CASSGGATGELFF.

The J gene is TRBJ1-2, the V gene TRBV4-2, with TRBD1 matching over 7 bases. This CDR3 spans 15 amino acids. Germline loops: CDR1 LGHNA, CDR2 YNFKEQ. The trim removed 0 bases at V and 5 bases at J, leaving 6 bases unmatched. The DNA for the CDR3 is TGTGCCAGCAGCCAAGAGGAGGGGGCTCGGTATGGCTACACCTTC. It is translated as CASSQEEGARYGYTF.

The chain carries TRBV29-1 and TRBJ1-2; TRBD1 is a possible D gene (5 bases). The CDR3 runs to 10 residues. Germline V gene lookup returns CDR1 SQVTM and CDR2 ANQGSEA. V dropped 4 bases and J dropped 6 bases, with 6 bases sitting between them. CDR3 nucleotide sequence: TGCAGCGTTGGACAGAATGGCTACACCTTC. Its protein product is CSVGQNGYTF.

V gene TRBV5-6 combines with J gene TRBJ1-1; D unresolved. The germline V and J ends were trimmed by 0 bases and 5 bases, with 8 bases remaining between them. The CDR3 is 13 residues long. Germline CDR1 reads SGHDT; CDR2 reads YYEEEE. CDR3 sequence (DNA): TGTGCCAGCAGCTTGGCCCCGGGGACTGAAGCTTTCTTT. It yields the protein CASSLAPGTEAFF.

This clone came up a few times. The rearrangement links TRBV19 to TRBJ1-1, with D perhaps matching TRBD1 (5 bases). The CDR3 is 15 residues long. Trimming pared 6 bases from V and 4 bases from J, leaving 18 bases between. CDR1 LNHDA and CDR2 SQIVND come from the germline V gene (reference sequence). CDR3 coding DNA: TGTGCCAGTAGGGTCTCGGGCCAGGGATTCACTGAAGCTTTCTTT. Protein product: CASRVSGQGFTEAFF.

The chain combines TRBV11-2 with TRBJ2-7, with 7 bases lining up with TRBD2. The germline CDR1 and CDR2 sequences are SGHAT and FQNNGV. With 5 bases clipped from V and 3 bases from J, the junction kept 16 bases outside the gene matches. The CDR3 length is 17 residues. CDR3 sequence (DNA): TGTGCCAGCAGCCCGGACTCCGGCAGGGACTACGGCTACGAGCAGTACTTC. Translating it yields CASSPDSGRDYGYEQYF. The variable domain in full, with the rest retrieved from reference TRBV11-2 and TRBJ2-7, is EAGVAQSPRYKIIEKRQSVAFWCNPISGHATLYWYQQILGQGPKLLIQFQNNGVVDDSQLPKDRFSAERLKGVDSTLKIQPAKLEDSAVYLCASSPDSGRDYGYEQYFGPGTRLTVT.

Of note for this clone: At one of its ends the junction is not consistent with the germline gene, which may arise from a read error. V and J are TRBV29-1 and TRBJ1-1; D is unclear. The germline CDR1 and CDR2 sequences are SQVTM and ANQGSEA. The CDR3 loop spans 10 amino acids. The CDR3 here is CSVEDRPRIF. For the CDR3, the DNA is TGCAGCGTTGAAGATAGACCGCGGATCTTT.

The chain links TRBV2 to TRBJ1-5; unclear D gene. The V and J ends lost 4 bases and 3 bases respectively, with 10 bases between them. The CDR3 totals 14 residues. Germline V gene sequence: CDR1 SNHLY, CDR2 FYNNEI. The CDR3 spells CASSGAGTNQPQHF. DNA for the CDR3: TGTGCCAGCAGTGGGGCAGGAACCAATCAGCCCCAGCATTTT.

V usage is TRBV18 and J usage is TRBJ1-1; 8 bases are shared with TRBD1. Germline lookup yields CDR1 KGHSH and CDR2 LQKENI. V shed 2 bases and J 1 base; nucleotides not matched to a gene: 6. The CDR3 consists of 16 residues. The DNA for the CDR3 is TGTGCCAGCTCACCATTTAAGACAGGGGCGAACACTGAAGCTTTCTTT. Amino acids: CASSPFKTGANTEAFF.

This chain links TRBV7-3 with TRBJ2-1; D might be TRBD2 (6 bases). Germline V CDR1 and CDR2: SGHTA, FQGTGA. The V end was cut by 5 bases, the J end by 5 bases, with 10 bases between. This CDR3 spans 13 amino acids. The CDR3: CASSTGVNNEQFF. The CDR3 bases are TGTGCCAGCAGCACGGGGGTTAACAATGAGCAGTTCTTC.

This clone was detected a few times. The chain joins TRBV28 to TRBJ1-4; D not certain. Deletions cut 5 bases from V and 5 bases from J, with 15 bases between. The germline gives CDR1 MDHEN, CDR2 SYDVKM. CDR3 length equals 15 residues. CDR3 DNA: TGTGCCAGCAGTATTCAGGCCACCCCAAATGAAAAACTGTTTTTT. This translates into CASSIQATPNEKLFF.

This clone was seen just once. The chain joins TRBV20-1 to TRBJ1-2; tentative D call: TRBD1 (5 bases). Germline loops: CDR1 DFQATT, CDR2 SNEGSKA (reference sequence). The CDR3 length is 11 residues. Trimming shortened V by 0 bases and J by 10 bases, and 9 bases separated the two germline ends. The CDR3 spells CSARDRGVYTF. CDR3 bases: TGCAGTGCTAGAGATCGGGGGGTCTACACCTTC.

V usage is TRBV29-1 and J usage is TRBJ1-2, with TRBD1 matching over 9 bases. The length of the CDR3 is 13 residues. Looked up from germline, CDR1 is SQVTM and CDR2 is ANQGSEA. V dropped 5 bases and J dropped 6; count of bases not matched to a gene: 7. CDR3 coding DNA: TGCAGCGTTTCTTTAGGACAGGGGAATGGCTACACCTTC. It codes for CSVSLGQGNGYTF.

The genes are TRBV18 and TRBJ1-4, with D possibly being TRBD1 (6 bases). Per the germline V gene, CDR1 is KGHSH and CDR2 is LQKENI. The V gene lost 4 bases and the J gene lost 8 bases, with 11 bases spanning the gap. This CDR3 is built from 13 residues. The CDR3 DNA sequence: TGTGCCAGCTCACGCAGGGGAGAGGAAAAACTGTTTTTT. Its translation: CASSRRGEEKLFF.

This chain connects TRBV5-4 to TRBJ1-1, with D uncertain. The V gene's germline CDR1 is SGHNT and CDR2 YYREEE (reference sequence). The CDR3 has 15 residues. Trimming removed 1 base from V and 1 base from J, with 11 bases in between. In DNA form, the CDR3 reads TGTGCCAGCAGCTTGTTGGGCAGCTCGAACACTGAAGCTTTCTTT. Translation: CASSLLGSSNTEAFF.

This clone occurred once. The gene calls are TRBV28 and TRBJ2-7; TRBD1 matches 12 bases. From germline, CDR1 is MDHEN and CDR2 SYDVKM. The ends lost 3 bases at V and 9 bases at J; junction bases unmatched: 15. CDR3 size: 17 residues. CDR3 loop: CASSFGISGGTGGAQYF. CDR3 nucleotides: TGTGCCAGCAGTTTCGGTATCTCAGGAGGGACAGGGGGCGCGCAGTACTTC.